A single sample is the source of the 14 T cell receptor beta chains below, sequenced in a study of T cell changes during pregnancy in multiple sclerosis. The method was immunoSEQ multiplex PCR; TCRdb's version includes in-frame clones alone and lacks a portion of them. The table lists tens of thousands of clones, 75% to 95% of them singletons, with 0.55% to 0.85% in the top ten. Sample: peripheral blood, taken in the third trimester of pregnancy. These receptors all stem from a female donor in good health, enrolled as a control in a pregnancy study.

This clone was detected only once. The chain's CDR3 is CASSQNRGPTEAFF. CDR3 DNA: TGTGCCAGCTCGCAAAACAGGGGTCCGACTGAAGCTTTCTTT. The gene calls are TRBV18 and TRBJ1-1, with TRBD1 matching over 7 bases. The CDR3 sequence is 14 residues long. Germline V gives CDR1 KGHSH, CDR2 LQKENI. Germline trimming cut 6 bases from V and 5 bases from J; bases unmatched to any gene: 9.

The chain recombines TRBV4-1 with TRBJ2-7, with 13 nucleotides matching TRBD2. This CDR3 contains 17 residues. Germline V CDR1 and CDR2: MGHRA, YSYEKL. V shed 0 bases, J shed 4 bases, and the junction held 6 bases outside the gene matches. The CDR3 loop is CASSQEDMGLAGYEQYF. The CDR3 nucleotides are TGCGCCAGCAGCCAAGAGGATATGGGACTAGCGGGGTACGAGCAGTACTTC.

The V call is TRBV5-6, the J call TRBJ1-5; 9 nucleotides agree with TRBD1. Germline CDR1 SGHDT, CDR2 YYEEEE. The CDR3 is made up of 16 amino acids. After removal of 3 bases from V and 5 bases from J, the junction contained 9 bases not matched to a gene. The CDR3 DNA sequence: TGTGCCAGCAGCTCACAGGGGGCGTCGGTATATCAGCCCCAGCATTTT. This codes for CASSSQGASVYQPQHF.

DNA of the CDR3: TGCAGCGTGACCGGGGTTTTAAAAGGCTACACCTTC. The encoded protein is CSVTGVLKGYTF. The J gene is TRBJ1-2, the V gene TRBV29-1; D gene ambiguous. The CDR3 runs 12 residues. Germline V gene lookup returns CDR1 SQVTM and CDR2 ANQGSEA. The V end lost 6 bases, the J end lost 8 bases, and 16 bases lay between the germline ends.

This chain's CDR3 is CASSFLPLIEANYGYTF. CDR3 coding DNA: TGTGCCAGCAGTTTCCTCCCCCTTATAGAAGCTAACTATGGCTACACCTTC. This sequence joins TRBV27 and TRBJ1-2; D call uncertain. Between the trimmed V and J ends, which lost 3 bases and 0 bases, there was a span of 17 bases. The V gene's germline CDR1 is MNHEY and CDR2 SMNVEV (reference sequence). The length of the CDR3 is 17 residues.

The chain combines TRBV2 with TRBJ2-3; D gene uncertain. The CDR3 loop spans 17 amino acids. The V gene lost 0 bases and the J gene lost 0 bases, with 13 bases spanning the gap. Germline V lookup: CDR1 SNHLY, CDR2 FYNNEI. The CDR3 reads CASSEAAALLSTDTQYF. The CDR3 DNA sequence: TGTGCCAGCAGTGAAGCGGCGGCTTTACTTAGCACAGATACGCAGTATTTT.

The table lists this clone with a count of one. V gene TRBV11-2 combines with J gene TRBJ2-1; 16 nucleotides agree with TRBD2. The CDR3 is made up of 17 amino acids. Germline loops: CDR1 SGHAT, CDR2 FQNNGV. V dropped 4 bases and J dropped 4; count of bases not matched to a gene: 4. CDR3 region: CASSSGLAGGLYNEQFF. In nucleotides, the CDR3 is TGTGCCAGCAGCTCGGGACTAGCGGGGGGGCTTTACAATGAGCAGTTCTTC.

Only one count was recorded for this clone. V gene TRBV6-5 combines with J gene TRBJ2-1; 7 bases are a match to TRBD1. J gave up 4 bases and V 6 bases, and 6 bases lay outside the gene matches. This CDR3 comprises 14 residues. Germline V gene lookup returns CDR1 MNHEY and CDR2 SVGAGI. The CDR3 here is CASSRLGQYNEQFF. DNA for the CDR3: TGTGCCAGCAGCCGCCTGGGACAGTACAATGAGCAGTTCTTC.

This clone was observed a handful of times. The chain combines TRBV6-1 with TRBJ2-3, with TRBD2 matching over 12 bases. Per germline, CDR1 MNHNS and CDR2 SASEGT. CDR3 length: 16 residues. Trimming cost V 3 bases and J 1 base; bases outside gene matches: 2. This CDR3 reads CASSETSGGGTDTQYF. CDR3 DNA: TGTGCCAGCAGTGAGACTAGCGGGGGAGGCACAGATACGCAGTATTTT.

The chain carries TRBV4-3 and TRBJ1-5; the D is unclear. This CDR3 spans 15 amino acids. Germline V gene lookup returns CDR1 LGHNA and CDR2 YSLEER. V lost 0 bases and J lost 4, with 10 bases in between. CDR3 sequence: CASSQDYSLNQPQHF. The CDR3 DNA sequence: TGCGCCAGCAGCCAAGATTACAGCCTTAATCAGCCCCAGCATTTT.

This chain uses TRBV5-1 with TRBJ1-6; a possible D gene is TRBD1 (6 bases). The CDR3 extends over 15 amino acids. V lost 0 bases and J 10 bases, leaving 14 bases between the germline ends. Germline CDR1 reads SGHRS; CDR2 reads YFSETQ. The CDR3 nucleotides are TGCGCCAGCAGCTTGGAAGATAGGGGGAACTCACCCCTCCACTTT. Translating gives CASSLEDRGNSPLHF.

The chain combines TRBV28 with TRBJ2-6; TRBD1 matches at 8 bases. Germline CDR1 reads MDHEN; CDR2 reads SYDVKM. V lost 6 bases, J lost 2 bases, and 6 bases stayed unmatched. There are 16 residues in the CDR3. The CDR3 loop reads CASREDREAGANVLTF. The CDR3 bases are TGTGCCAGCAGGGAGGACAGGGAAGCTGGGGCCAACGTCCTGACTTTC. Supplemented by reference TRBV28 and TRBJ2-6, the full variable domain reads DVKVTQSSRYLVKRTGEKVFLECVQDMDHENMFWYRQDPGLGLRLIYFSYDVKMKEKGDIPEGYSVSREKKERFSLILESASTNQTSMYLCASREDREAGANVLTFGAGSRLTVL.

CDR3 DNA sequence: TGTGCCAGCAGCTTAAGGGGACAGGGTGGAGAGACCCAGTACTTC. Its translation is CASSLRGQGGETQYF. The chain has TRBV7-2 and TRBJ2-5, with 9 nucleotides matching TRBD1. Trimming at V came to 2 bases and at J to 4 bases, leaving 5 bases not matched to a gene. CDR3 length: 15 amino acids. Germline V gives CDR1 SGHTA, CDR2 FQGNSA.

For this clone: Other DNA sequences of this sample code for an identical CDR3. The chain is built from TRBV12-5 and TRBJ1-1, with TRBD1 identical over 9 bases. Germline V gene lookup returns CDR1 LGHNT and CDR2 FRNRAP. V trimming: 1 base; J trimming: 3 bases; junction bases outside the gene matches: 0. CDR3 length equals 14 residues. As DNA, the CDR3 is TGTGCTAGTGGTTTGGGACAGGGGGACACTGAAGCTTTCTTT. Translated: CASGLGQGDTEAFF.